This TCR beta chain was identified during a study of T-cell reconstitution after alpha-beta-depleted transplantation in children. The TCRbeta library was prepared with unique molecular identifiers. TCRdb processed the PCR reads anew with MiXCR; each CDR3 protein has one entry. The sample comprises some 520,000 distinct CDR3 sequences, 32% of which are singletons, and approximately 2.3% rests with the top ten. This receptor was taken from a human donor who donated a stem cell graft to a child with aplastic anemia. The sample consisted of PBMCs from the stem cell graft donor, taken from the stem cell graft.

DNA of the CDR3: TGTGCCAGCAGCTTAGTACTGGGAACATCCACTGAAGCTTTCTTT. Residues: CASSLVLGTSTEAFF. The chain links TRBV7-2 to TRBJ1-1; D gene ambiguous. V gave up 1 base and J gave up 4 bases, with 13 bases separating them. The germline V gene has CDR1 SGHTA and CDR2 FQGNSA. The CDR3 contains 15 residues.